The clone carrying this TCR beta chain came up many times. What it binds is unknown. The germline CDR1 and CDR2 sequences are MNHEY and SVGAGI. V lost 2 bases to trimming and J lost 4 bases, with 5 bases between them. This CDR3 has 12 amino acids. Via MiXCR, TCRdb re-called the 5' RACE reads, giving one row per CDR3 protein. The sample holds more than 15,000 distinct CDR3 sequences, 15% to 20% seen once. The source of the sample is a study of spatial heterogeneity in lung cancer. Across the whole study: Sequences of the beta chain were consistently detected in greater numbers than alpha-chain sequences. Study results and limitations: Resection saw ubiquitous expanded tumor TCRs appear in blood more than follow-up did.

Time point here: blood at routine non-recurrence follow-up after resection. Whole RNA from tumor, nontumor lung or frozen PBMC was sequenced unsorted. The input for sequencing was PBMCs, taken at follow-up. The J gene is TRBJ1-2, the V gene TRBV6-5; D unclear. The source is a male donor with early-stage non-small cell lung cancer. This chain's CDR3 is CASSYTGYGYTF. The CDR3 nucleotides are TGTGCCAGCAGTTACACGGGCTATGGCTACACCTTC.